The source of this TCR beta chain is a study of OX40 agonist ivuxolimab in advanced cancers. V lost 2 bases and J 4 bases, leaving 12 bases between the germline ends. CDR1 is GTSNPN, CDR2 SVGIG, per germline (reference sequence). This CDR3 has 14 amino acids. Assay used: immunoSEQ multiplex PCR; TCRdb lists only in-frame clones, some missing. The repertoire has 98,000 or so clones, around 83% of them found once; the top ten carry approximately 1.5%. This sequence was found in an adult with an advanced solid tumor such as melanoma, head and neck, liver or kidney cancer. Sequenced material: CD4+ or CD8+ T cells sorted from blood, taken in a trial of the OX40 agonist ivuxolimab. The chain couples TRBV30 to TRBJ1-3, with D tentatively TRBD1 (5 bases). Here the CDR3 reads CAWSPGGSGNTIYF. CDR3 DNA sequence: TGTGCCTGGAGTCCCGGGGGTTCCGGAAACACCATATATTTT.